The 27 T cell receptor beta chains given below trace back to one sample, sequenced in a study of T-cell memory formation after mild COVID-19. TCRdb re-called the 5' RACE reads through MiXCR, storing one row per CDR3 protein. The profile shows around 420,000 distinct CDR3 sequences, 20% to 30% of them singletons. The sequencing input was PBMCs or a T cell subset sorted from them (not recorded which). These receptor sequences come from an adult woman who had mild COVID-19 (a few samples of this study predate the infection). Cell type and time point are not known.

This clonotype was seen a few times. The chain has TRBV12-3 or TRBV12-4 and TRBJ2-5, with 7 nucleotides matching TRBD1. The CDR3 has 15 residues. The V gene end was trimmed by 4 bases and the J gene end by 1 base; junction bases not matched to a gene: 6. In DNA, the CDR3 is TGTGCCAGCAGTTCCCCAGGGACAGCCCAAGAGACCCAGTACTTC. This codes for CASSSPGTAQETQYF.

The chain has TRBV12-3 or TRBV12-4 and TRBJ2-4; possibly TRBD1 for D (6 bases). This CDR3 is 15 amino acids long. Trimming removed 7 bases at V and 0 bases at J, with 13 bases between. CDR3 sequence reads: CASTHRVSAKNIQYF. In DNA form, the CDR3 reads TGTGCCAGCACTCACAGGGTCTCAGCCAAAAACATTCAGTACTTC.

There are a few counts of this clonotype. CDR3 nucleotide sequence: TGTGCCAGCAGTCGTAAGGGCTCTGGAAACACCATATATTTT. Translation: CASSRKGSGNTIYF. The rearrangement joins TRBV25-1 to TRBJ1-3; D gene uncertain. This CDR3 has 14 residues. V shed 5 bases and J shed 0 bases, with 8 bases lying between them. Germline loops: CDR1 MGHDK, CDR2 SYGVNS.

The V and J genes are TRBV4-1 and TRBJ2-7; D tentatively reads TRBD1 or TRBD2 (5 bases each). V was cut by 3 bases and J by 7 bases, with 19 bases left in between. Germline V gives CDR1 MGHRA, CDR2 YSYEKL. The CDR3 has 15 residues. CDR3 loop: CASSHPGRAQREQYF. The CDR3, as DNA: TGCGCCAGCAGCCACCCAGGGCGGGCCCAAAGGGAGCAGTACTTC.

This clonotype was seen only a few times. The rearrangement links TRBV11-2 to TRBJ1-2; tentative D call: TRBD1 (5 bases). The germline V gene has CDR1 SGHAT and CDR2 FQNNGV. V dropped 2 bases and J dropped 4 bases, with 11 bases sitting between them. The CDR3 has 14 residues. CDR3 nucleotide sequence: TGTGCCAGCAGCTTAAGCGCAGGGTTCTATGGCTACACCTTC. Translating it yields CASSLSAGFYGYTF.

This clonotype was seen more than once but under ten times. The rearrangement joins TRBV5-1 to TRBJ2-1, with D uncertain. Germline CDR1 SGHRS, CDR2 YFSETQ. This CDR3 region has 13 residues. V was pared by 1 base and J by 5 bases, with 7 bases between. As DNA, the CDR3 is TGCGCCAGCAGCTTGTTTCTTAACAATGAGCAGTTCTTC. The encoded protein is CASSLFLNNEQFF.

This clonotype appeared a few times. CDR3 protein: CASSSSWGGNEQYF. The CDR3 nucleotides are TGTGCCAGCAGTTCATCCTGGGGGGGGAACGAGCAGTACTTC. The V gene is TRBV12-3 or TRBV12-4, the J gene TRBJ2-7, with TRBD2 identical over 7 bases. This CDR3 is built from 14 residues. Trimming cost V 4 bases and J 5 bases; bases outside gene matches: 8.

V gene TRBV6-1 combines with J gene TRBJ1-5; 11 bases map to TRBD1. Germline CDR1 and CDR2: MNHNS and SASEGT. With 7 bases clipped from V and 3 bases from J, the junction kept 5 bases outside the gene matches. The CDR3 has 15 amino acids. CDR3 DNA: TGTGCCAGCAATAGGGACAGGGGGAACAATCAGCCCCAGCATTTT. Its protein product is CASNRDRGNNQPQHF.

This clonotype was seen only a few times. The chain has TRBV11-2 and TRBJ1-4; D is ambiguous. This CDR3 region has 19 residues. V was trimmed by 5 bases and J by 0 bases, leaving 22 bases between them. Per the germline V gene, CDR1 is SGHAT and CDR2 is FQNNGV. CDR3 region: CASSPFVGLRVSTNEKLFF. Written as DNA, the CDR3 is TGTGCCAGCAGCCCCTTCGTCGGTTTACGGGTTTCAACTAATGAAAAACTGTTTTTT.

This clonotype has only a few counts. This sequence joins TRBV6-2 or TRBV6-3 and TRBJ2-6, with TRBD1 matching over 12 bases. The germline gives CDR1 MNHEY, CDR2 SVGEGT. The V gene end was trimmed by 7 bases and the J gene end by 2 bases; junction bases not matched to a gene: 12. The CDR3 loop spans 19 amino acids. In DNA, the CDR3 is TGTGCCAGCACCCCAGTCGGGACAGGGGGCTTAGCTGGGGCCAACGTCCTGACTTTC. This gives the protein CASTPVGTGGLAGANVLTF.

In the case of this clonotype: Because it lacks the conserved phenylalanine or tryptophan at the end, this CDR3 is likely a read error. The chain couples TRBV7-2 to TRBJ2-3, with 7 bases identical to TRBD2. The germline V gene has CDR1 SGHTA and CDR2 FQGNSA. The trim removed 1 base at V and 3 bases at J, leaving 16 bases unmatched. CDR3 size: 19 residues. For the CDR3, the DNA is TGTGCCAGCAGCTTAGAAATGCGACTAGCATCGGGTCGGACAGATACGCAGTATTGT. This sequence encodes CASSLEMRLASGRTDTQYC.

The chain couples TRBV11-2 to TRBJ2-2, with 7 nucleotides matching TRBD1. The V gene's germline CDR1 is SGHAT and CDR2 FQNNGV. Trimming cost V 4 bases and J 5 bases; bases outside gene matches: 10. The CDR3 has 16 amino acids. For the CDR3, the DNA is TGTGCCAGCAGCTCCCGGCGCGAACAGGGGACCGGGGAGCTGTTTTTT. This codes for CASSSRREQGTGELFF.

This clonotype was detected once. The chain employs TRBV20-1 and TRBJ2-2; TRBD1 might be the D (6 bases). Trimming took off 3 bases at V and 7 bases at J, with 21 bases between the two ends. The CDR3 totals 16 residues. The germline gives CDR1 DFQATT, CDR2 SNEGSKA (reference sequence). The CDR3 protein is CSARGSGAGQNGELFF. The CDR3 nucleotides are TGCAGTGCTAGGGGTTCAGGGGCCGGGCAGAACGGGGAGCTGTTTTTT.

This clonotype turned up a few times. The CDR3: CSAAGGPWNEQYF. CDR3 in DNA: TGCAGTGCCGCGGGAGGGCCTTGGAACGAGCAGTACTTC. The chain employs TRBV20-1 and TRBJ2-7; 9 bases line up with TRBD2. J was trimmed by 5 bases and V by 6 bases; bases with no gene match: 8. CDR1 and CDR2 from the germline V gene are DFQATT and SNEGSKA (reference sequence). This CDR3 comprises 13 residues.

The CDR3 region is CAWSGTTYEQYF. DNA for the CDR3: TGTGCCTGGAGTGGTACTACCTACGAGCAGTACTTC. V usage is TRBV30 and J usage is TRBJ2-7; D gene uncertain. The germline CDR1 and CDR2 sequences are GTSNPN and SVGIG (reference sequence). V dropped 1 base and J dropped 2 bases, with 6 bases sitting between them. CDR3 size: 12 residues.

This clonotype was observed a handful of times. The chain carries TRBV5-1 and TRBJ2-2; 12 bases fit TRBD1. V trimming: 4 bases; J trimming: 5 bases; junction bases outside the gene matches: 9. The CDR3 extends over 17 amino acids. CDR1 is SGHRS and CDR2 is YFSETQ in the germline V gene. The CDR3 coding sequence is TGCGCCAGCAGCGACCGGGACAGGGGGCTGAGAACCGGGGAGCTGTTTTTT. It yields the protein CASSDRDRGLRTGELFF. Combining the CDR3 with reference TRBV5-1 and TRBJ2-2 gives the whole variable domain KAGVTQTPRYLIKTRGQQVTLSCSPISGHRSVSWYQQTPGQGLQFLFEYFSETQRNKGNFPGRFSGRQFSNSRSEMNVSTLELGDSALYLCASSDRDRGLRTGELFFGEGSRLTVL.

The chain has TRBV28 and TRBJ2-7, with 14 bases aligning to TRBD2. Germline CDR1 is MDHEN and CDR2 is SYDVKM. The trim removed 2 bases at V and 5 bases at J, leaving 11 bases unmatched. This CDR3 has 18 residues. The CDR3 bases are TGTGCCAGCAGTTTAGTACGACTAGCGGGAGGGCCGGTCCACGAGCAGTACTTC. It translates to CASSLVRLAGGPVHEQYF.

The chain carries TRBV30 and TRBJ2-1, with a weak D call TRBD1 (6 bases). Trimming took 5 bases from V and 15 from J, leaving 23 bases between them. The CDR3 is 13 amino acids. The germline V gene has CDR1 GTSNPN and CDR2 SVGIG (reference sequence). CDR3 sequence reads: CAWATSRTDQRFF. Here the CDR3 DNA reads TGTGCCTGGGCCACGAGTCGGACAGATCAGCGGTTCTTC.

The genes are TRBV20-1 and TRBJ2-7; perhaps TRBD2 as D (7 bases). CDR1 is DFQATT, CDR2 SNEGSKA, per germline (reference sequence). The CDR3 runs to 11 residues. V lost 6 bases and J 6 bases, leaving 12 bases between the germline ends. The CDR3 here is CSAGGRIEQYF. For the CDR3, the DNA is TGCAGTGCCGGGGGGCGAATCGAGCAGTACTTC.

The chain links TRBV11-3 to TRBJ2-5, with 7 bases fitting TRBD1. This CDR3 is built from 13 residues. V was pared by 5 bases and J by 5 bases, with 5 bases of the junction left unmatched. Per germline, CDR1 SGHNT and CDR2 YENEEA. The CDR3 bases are TGTGCCAGCAGCCCTACAGGGGTGGAGACCCAGTACTTC. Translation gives CASSPTGVETQYF.

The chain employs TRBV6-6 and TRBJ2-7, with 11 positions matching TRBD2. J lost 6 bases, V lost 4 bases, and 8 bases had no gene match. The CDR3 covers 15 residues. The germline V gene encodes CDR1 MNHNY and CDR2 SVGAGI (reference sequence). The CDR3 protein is CASSCLLAGVLEQYF. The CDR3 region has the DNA TGTGCCAGCAGTTGCCTACTAGCGGGAGTTCTCGAGCAGTACTTC.

The CDR3 is CASSPTGLAGARGTDTQYF. DNA of the CDR3: TGCGCCAGCAGCCCCACGGGACTAGCGGGGGCCCGCGGCACAGATACGCAGTATTTT. The chain employs TRBV5-1 and TRBJ2-3; TRBD2 matches at 14 bases. This CDR3 has 19 residues. Germline V gene lookup returns CDR1 SGHRS and CDR2 YFSETQ. The J segment lost 1 base and the V segment lost 4 bases, leaving 11 bases of the junction unmatched.

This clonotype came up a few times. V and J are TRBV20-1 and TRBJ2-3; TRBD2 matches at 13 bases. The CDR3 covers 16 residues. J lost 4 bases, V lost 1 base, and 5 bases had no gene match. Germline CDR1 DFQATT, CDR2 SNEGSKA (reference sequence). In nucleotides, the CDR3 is TGCAGTGCTAGAGCCTTCGGACTAGCGGGGGCAGATACGCAGTATTTT. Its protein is CSARAFGLAGADTQYF.

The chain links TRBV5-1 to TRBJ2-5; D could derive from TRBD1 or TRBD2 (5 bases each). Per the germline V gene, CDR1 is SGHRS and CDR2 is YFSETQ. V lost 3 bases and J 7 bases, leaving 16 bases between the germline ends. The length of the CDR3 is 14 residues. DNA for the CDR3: TGCGCCAGCAGCTCCCGGGTGGGGGTCGGGACCCAGTACTTC. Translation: CASSSRVGVGTQYF.

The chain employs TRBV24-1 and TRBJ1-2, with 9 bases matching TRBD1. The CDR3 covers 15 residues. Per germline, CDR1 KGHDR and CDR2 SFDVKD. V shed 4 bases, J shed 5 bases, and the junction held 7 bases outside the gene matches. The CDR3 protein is CATSDPTGGQYGYTF. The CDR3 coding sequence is TGTGCCACCAGTGACCCAACAGGGGGCCAATATGGCTACACCTTC.

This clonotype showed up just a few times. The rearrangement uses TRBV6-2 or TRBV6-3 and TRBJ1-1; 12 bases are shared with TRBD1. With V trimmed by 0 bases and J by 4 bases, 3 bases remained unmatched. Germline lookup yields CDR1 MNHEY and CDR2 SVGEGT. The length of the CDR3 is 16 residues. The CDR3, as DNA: TGTGCCAGCAGTTACTCCCGGGACAGGGGGCTCACTGAAGCTTTCTTT. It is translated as CASSYSRDRGLTEAFF.

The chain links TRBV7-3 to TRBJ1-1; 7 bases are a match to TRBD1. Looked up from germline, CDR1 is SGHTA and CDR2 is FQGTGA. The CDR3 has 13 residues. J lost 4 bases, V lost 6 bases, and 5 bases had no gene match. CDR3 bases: TGTGCCAGCAGAGAGGGGGCGGGCACTGAAGCTTTCTTT. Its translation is CASREGAGTEAFF.